This entry lists 32 T cell receptor beta chains sequenced from one sample in a study of blood T cell repertoires in COVID-19. Measured with immunoSEQ multiplex PCR; TCRdb has only the in-frame clones, and not every one. The profile shows some 110,000 clones, around nine tenths of them singletons. Sequenced: peripheral blood. These TCRs come from a man aged 50-59 years with COVID-19, enrolled during active disease.

The J gene is TRBJ2-3, the V gene TRBV3-1 (or the pseudogene TRBV3-2); a weak D match, TRBD1 (6 bases). The CDR3 totals 19 residues. Between the trimmed V and J ends, which lost 4 bases and 5 bases, there was a span of 28 bases. CDR1 is LGHDT and CDR2 is YNNKEL in the germline V gene (reference sequence). The CDR3 loop is CASSLRTAINLWNIDTQYF. The CDR3 coding sequence is TGTGCCAGCAGCCTTCGGACAGCCATAAATCTCTGGAATATAGATACGCAGTATTTT.

The V gene is TRBV29-1, the J gene TRBJ2-7; D possibly corresponds to TRBD1 (7 bases). V was cut by 7 bases and J by 4 bases, with 14 bases left in between. This CDR3 contains 12 residues. From germline, CDR1 is SQVTM and CDR2 ANQGSEA. This CDR3 reads CSAQGGGYEQYF. DNA for the CDR3: TGCAGCGCGCAGGGGGGCGGGTACGAGCAGTACTTC.

The chain joins TRBV4-3 to TRBJ2-5, with 12 bases matching TRBD2. The germline CDR1 and CDR2 sequences are LGHNA and YSLEER. This CDR3 comprises 19 residues. V lost 1 base to trimming and J lost 5 bases; unmatched junction nucleotides: 14. CDR3 region: CASSQGASGRAAQGETQYF. CDR3 bases: TGCGCCAGCAGCCAAGGGGCTAGCGGGAGGGCCGCCCAGGGGGAGACCCAGTACTTC.

This clone has just one count. This chain uses TRBV12-3 or TRBV12-4 with TRBJ2-1; D uncertain. This CDR3 spans 11 amino acids. V gave up 3 bases and J gave up 8 bases, with 5 bases separating them. CDR3 sequence (DNA): TGTGCCAGCAGTTTTCGGGATGAGCAGTTCTTC. Amino acids: CASSFRDEQFF.

V usage is TRBV4-1 and J usage is TRBJ1-5; D is ambiguous. This CDR3 spans 15 amino acids. CDR1 is MGHRA, CDR2 YSYEKL, per germline. V dropped 0 bases and J dropped 1 base, with 7 bases sitting between them. The CDR3 reads CASSQDSGSNQPQHF. The CDR3 DNA reads as TGCGCCAGCAGCCAAGATTCGGGGAGCAATCAGCCCCAGCATTTT.

This sequence joins TRBV25-1 and TRBJ1-1; 9 bases line up with TRBD1. Per germline, CDR1 MGHDK and CDR2 SYGVNS. Trimming cost V 9 bases and J 4 bases; bases outside gene matches: 12. The CDR3 contains 15 residues. The CDR3 loop reads CARRTGVGRVTEAFF. DNA for the CDR3: TGTGCCAGAAGGACAGGGGTAGGTCGAGTCACTGAAGCTTTCTTT.

This chain links TRBV9 with TRBJ1-2; no reliable D call. V was shortened by 1 base and J by 2 bases, with 9 bases between the two germline ends. Germline V gene sequence: CDR1 SGDLS, CDR2 YYNGEE. This CDR3 comprises 14 residues. In DNA form, the CDR3 reads TGTGCCAGCAGCGTATCCCCAGAAAACTATGGCTACACCTTC. Residues: CASSVSPENYGYTF.

The gene calls are TRBV2 and TRBJ2-7; TRBD1 matches at 9 bases. The length of the CDR3 is 14 residues. The junction had 4 bases not matched to a gene; V was cut back by 6 bases and J by 1 base. CDR1 SNHLY and CDR2 FYNNEI come from the germline V gene. CDR3 DNA sequence: TGTGCCAGCAGAGAGGGACAGGGATCCTACGAGCAGTACTTC. It specifies CASREGQGSYEQYF.

The chain uses TRBV29-1 and TRBJ1-1; D is unresolved. V dropped 7 bases and J dropped 5 bases, with 17 bases sitting between them. CDR1 and CDR2 (germline): SQVTM, ANQGSEA. The CDR3 is made up of 13 amino acids. DNA for the CDR3: TGCAGCGGCGCCCCAGGTGGAGGGACTGAAGCTTTCTTT. Protein: CSGAPGGGTEAFF.

The chain is built from TRBV20-1 and TRBJ2-1; 7 bases map to TRBD1. Germline loops: CDR1 DFQATT, CDR2 SNEGSKA (reference sequence). This CDR3 has 11 amino acids. Trimming cost V 3 bases and J 10 bases; bases outside gene matches: 3. The DNA for the CDR3 is TGCAGTGCTAGGATGGGACAGGAGCAGTTCTTC. Residues: CSARMGQEQFF.

The rearrangement joins TRBV29-1 to TRBJ1-2, with TRBD1 matching 8 bases. Germline V CDR1 and CDR2: SQVTM, ANQGSEA. This CDR3 is built from 12 residues. The junction had 8 bases not matched to a gene; V was cut back by 6 bases and J by 8 bases. The CDR3 loop reads CSVRQGAGGYTF. DNA of the CDR3: TGCAGCGTCCGGCAGGGGGCGGGGGGCTACACCTTC.

V and J are TRBV29-1 and TRBJ2-1; maybe TRBD2 (6 bases). Germline-derived CDR1 and CDR2 are SQVTM and ANQGSEA. The CDR3 runs 11 residues. Trimming took 4 bases from V and 10 from J, leaving 11 bases between them. CDR3 in amino acids: CSVGAGLEQFF. The CDR3 DNA follows: TGCAGCGTTGGGGCGGGGTTAGAGCAGTTCTTC.

V is TRBV19 and J is TRBJ2-2, with D possibly being TRBD1 (6 bases). This CDR3 has 14 residues. The germline V and J ends were trimmed by 5 bases and 1 base, with 8 bases remaining between them. Germline lookup yields CDR1 LNHDA and CDR2 SQIVND (reference sequence). This CDR3 reads CASSLQGNTGELFF. The CDR3 DNA sequence: TGTGCCAGTAGTTTACAGGGGAACACCGGGGAGCTGTTTTTT.

A single count supports this clone. J is TRBJ2-1 and V is TRBV6-5, with 8 bases identical to TRBD2. V was pared by 8 bases and J by 11 bases, with 5 bases of the junction left unmatched. Germline lookup yields CDR1 MNHEY and CDR2 SVGAGI. This CDR3 is 11 amino acids long. DNA for the CDR3: TGTGCCAGCCGGGTAGCGGGGAAGCAGTTCTTC. Its translation: CASRVAGKQFF.

The chain has TRBV7-9 and TRBJ2-7, with 9 positions matching TRBD1. V dropped 5 bases and J dropped 4; count of bases not matched to a gene: 12. CDR1 is SEHNR and CDR2 is FQNEAQ in the germline V gene (reference sequence). This CDR3 comprises 16 residues. The CDR3 DNA follows: TGTGCCAGCAGCCCGGTGGGGACAGGGAGTTCGTACGAGCAGTACTTC. The encoded protein is CASSPVGTGSSYEQYF.

Comments on this clone: The sample has other DNA sequences that encode this CDR3 too. This chain connects TRBV4-1 to TRBJ2-5; 9 positions agree with TRBD1. The CDR3 contains 15 residues. V trimming: 1 base; J trimming: 0 bases; junction bases outside the gene matches: 0. Germline V gene data show CDR1 as MGHRA and CDR2 as YSYEKL. CDR3 sequence (DNA): TGCGCCAGCAGCCAAGGGGACAGGGACCAAGAGACCCAGTACTTC. Amino acid sequence: CASSQGDRDQETQYF.

This chain joins TRBV30 and TRBJ2-1; 10 nucleotides match TRBD1. V was pared by 4 bases and J by 8 bases, with 8 bases of the junction left unmatched. Germline V gives CDR1 GTSNPN, CDR2 SVGIG (reference sequence). The CDR3 has 14 amino acids. CDR3 residues: CAWTGTGVSHEQFF. CDR3 bases: TGTGCCTGGACCGGGACAGGGGTGTCCCATGAGCAGTTCTTC.

The chain joins TRBV3-1 (or the pseudogene TRBV3-2) to TRBJ1-3; weak D call: TRBD1 (6 bases). The V and J ends lost 3 bases and 4 bases respectively, with 7 bases between them. CDR1 is LGHDT, CDR2 YNNKEL, per germline (reference sequence). The CDR3 has 13 residues. The CDR3 spells CASSQGAGNTIYF. CDR3 nucleotides: TGTGCCAGCAGCCAGGGGGCCGGAAACACCATATATTTT.

The chain has TRBV5-1 and TRBJ2-2, with D tentatively TRBD1 (6 bases). V was shortened by 4 bases and J by 0 bases, with 10 bases between the two germline ends. The CDR3 loop spans 15 amino acids. In germline, CDR1 is SGHRS, CDR2 YFSETQ. The CDR3 nucleotides are TGCGCCAGCAGCCCGACAGGTTCGAACACCGGGGAGCTGTTTTTT. Amino acids: CASSPTGSNTGELFF.

The chain joins TRBV7-2 to TRBJ1-2, with TRBD1 identical over 9 bases. The CDR3 loop spans 13 amino acids. J gave up 4 bases and V 3 bases, and 0 bases lay outside the gene matches. CDR1 and CDR2 from the germline V gene are SGHTA and FQGNSA. CDR3 in amino acids: CASSLDRGYGYTF. Here the CDR3 DNA reads TGTGCCAGCAGCTTGGACAGGGGCTATGGCTACACCTTC.

The CDR3 spells CASKSEGESYNEQFF. The CDR3 DNA sequence: TGCGCCAGCAAAAGTGAGGGGGAGTCCTACAATGAGCAGTTCTTC. The chain carries TRBV5-1 and TRBJ2-1; tentative D call: TRBD1 (6 bases). This CDR3 is built from 15 residues. V shed 6 bases and J shed 1 base, with 14 bases lying between them. Germline CDR1 is SGHRS and CDR2 is YFSETQ.

The chain is built from TRBV15 and TRBJ1-2; a possible D gene is TRBD1 (6 bases). Looked up from germline, CDR1 is LNHNV and CDR2 is YYDKDF (reference sequence). The CDR3 length is 16 residues. V shed 5 bases and J shed 4 bases, with 20 bases lying between them. DNA for the CDR3: TGTGCCACCAGCGTAACACAGGGTCAGGAAGGCTATGGCTACACCTTC. This translates into CATSVTQGQEGYGYTF.

This sequence joins TRBV6-6 and TRBJ2-7, with TRBD2 identical over 7 bases. V lost 0 bases, J lost 1 base, and 3 bases stayed unmatched. This CDR3 region has 15 residues. Per the germline V gene, CDR1 is MNHNY and CDR2 is SVGAGI (reference sequence). In nucleotides, the CDR3 is TGTGCCAGCAGTTACTCATCCGGGGGGTCCTACGAGCAGTACGTC. Translating it yields CASSYSSGGSYEQYV.

This chain links TRBV6-1 with TRBJ2-6; 7 bases line up with TRBD1. The V gene's germline CDR1 is MNHNS and CDR2 SASEGT. V lost 4 bases, J lost 3 bases, and 12 bases stayed unmatched. This CDR3 is built from 18 residues. In DNA, the CDR3 is TGTGCCAGCAGTGGCAACCGGGACAGTACTTTTGGGGCCAACGTCCTGACTTTC. Its protein product is CASSGNRDSTFGANVLTF.

This clone was recorded only once. The chain uses TRBV11-3 and TRBJ2-5; D is ambiguous. The CDR3 runs to 13 residues. Germline CDR1 is SGHNT and CDR2 is YENEEA. V was trimmed by 1 base and J by 7 bases, leaving 10 bases between them. The CDR3 protein is CASSLGGGGTQYF. CDR3 DNA: TGTGCCAGCAGCTTAGGAGGTGGCGGGACCCAGTACTTC. The full variable domain, its missing parts supplied by reference TRBV11-3 and TRBJ2-5, is EAGVVQSPRYKIIEKKQPVAFWCNPISGHNTLYWYLQNLGQGPELLIRYENEEAVDDSQLPKDRFSAERLKGVDSTLKIQPAELGDSAVYLCASSLGGGGTQYFGPGTRLLVL.

This chain joins TRBV19 and TRBJ1-2, with unresolved D. The V and J ends lost 3 bases and 4 bases respectively, with 15 bases between them. The germline V gene encodes CDR1 LNHDA and CDR2 SQIVND (reference sequence). The CDR3 length is 15 residues. Here the CDR3 reads CASSMVLGARYGYTF. Written as DNA, the CDR3 is TGTGCCAGTAGTATGGTCCTGGGAGCCCGCTATGGCTACACCTTC.

This rearrangement joins TRBV3-1 (or the pseudogene TRBV3-2) to TRBJ1-1, with TRBD1 matching 8 bases. The CDR3 sequence is 14 residues long. The J segment lost 4 bases and the V segment lost 3 bases, leaving 4 bases of the junction unmatched. CDR1 and CDR2 from the germline V gene are LGHDT and YNNKEL (reference sequence). CDR3 sequence reads: CASSHRQGLTEAFF. CDR3 coding DNA: TGTGCCAGCAGCCACCGACAGGGGCTCACTGAAGCTTTCTTT.

This sequence joins TRBV5-1 and TRBJ1-1; D gene unclear. The CDR3 spans 13 residues. Between the trimmed V and J ends, which lost 4 bases and 2 bases, there was a span of 9 bases. The germline gives CDR1 SGHRS, CDR2 YFSETQ. CDR3: CASSESPNTEAFF. In nucleotides, the CDR3 is TGCGCCAGCAGCGAGTCACCTAACACTGAAGCTTTCTTT.

The chain couples TRBV27 to TRBJ1-6; D is possibly TRBD1 (5 bases). This CDR3 is built from 14 residues. The V gene's germline CDR1 is MNHEY and CDR2 SMNVEV (reference sequence). V gave up 8 bases and J gave up 5 bases, with 13 bases separating them. CDR3 nucleotides: TGTGCCAGCCGGGGACTCGGGGATAATTCACCCCTCCACTTT. It translates to CASRGLGDNSPLHF.

The V call is TRBV5-1, the J call TRBJ2-1, with 14 bases matching TRBD2. V lost 4 bases and J lost 7; bases outside the gene matches: 10. Germline assignment: CDR1 SGHRS and CDR2 YFSETQ. This CDR3 is built from 17 residues. The DNA for the CDR3 is TGCGCCAGCAGCCCCAGGACTAGCGGGAGGCTTTGGAATGAGCAGTTCTTC. It is translated as CASSPRTSGRLWNEQFF.

The chain uses TRBV7-3 and TRBJ2-1; the match to TRBD2 covers 13 bases. Per germline, CDR1 SGHTA and CDR2 FQGTGA. V lost 6 bases, J lost 10 bases, and 9 bases stayed unmatched. The CDR3 is 15 amino acids. The CDR3 protein is CASRSGTSGTGEQFF. In DNA, the CDR3 is TGTGCCAGCAGGTCCGGGACTAGCGGGACCGGGGAGCAGTTCTTC.

The DNA for the CDR3 is TGCAGCGTCGGACAGGAAGGCTACACCTTC. It translates to CSVGQEGYTF. V usage is TRBV29-1 and J usage is TRBJ1-2, with TRBD1 identical over 7 bases. There are 10 residues in the CDR3. Germline CDR1 and CDR2: SQVTM and ANQGSEA. After removal of 6 bases from V and 8 bases from J, the junction contained 3 bases not matched to a gene.